Given below is one TCR beta chain in context. The antigen is unknown. This sample stems from a study of T cells in Graves' hyperthyroidism and ophthalmopathy. About the research overall: Sampling of peripheral blood happened at initial diagnosis, prior to any treatment. Whole-study findings and limits: A median roughly six months before onset, the model predicted ophthalmopathy.

Together with thyroid ultrasound, orbital computed tomography, serum thyroxine and TRAb, clinical symptoms were used for diagnoses. This blood was taken when hyperthyroidism was first diagnosed, before any ophthalmopathy symptoms existed. Authors of the study amplified TCR beta CDR3 regions from RNA transcripts. In the first-round RT-PCR of the TCR CDR3, the HTBI primer set was used. Each CDR3 protein gets one entry after TCRdb re-called the multiplex PCR reads with MiXCR. The sample contains 730,000 or so distinct CDR3 sequences, roughly 20% of which appear only once. The clonotype was recovered from a woman in her fifties or sixties with Graves' hyperthyroidism that later progressed to Graves' ophthalmopathy. The specimen was blood.

In nucleotides, the CDR3 is TGTGCCAGCAGTTACCGGACAGGTACACAAGAGACCCAGTACTTC. Amino acids: CASSYRTGTQETQYF. V is TRBV6-6 and J is TRBJ2-5; 7 nucleotides match TRBD1. The CDR3 sequence is 15 residues long. J lost 2 bases, V lost 2 bases, and 5 bases had no gene match. Looked up from germline, CDR1 is MNHNY and CDR2 is SVGAGI (reference sequence).